Listed below are T cell receptor beta chains from one sample, sequenced in a study of PD-L1 blockade in urothelial cancer. Some clones are missing from TCRdb's copy, which holds only in-frame ones; the method was immunoSEQ multiplex PCR. The sample lists some 71,000 clones, around 85% occurring once. The material sequenced was PBMCs, taken around atezolizumab (anti-PD-L1) treatment. The receptor source for this set is a man aged 35-49 years with urothelial cancer. CDR3s include the opening cysteine and the closing phenylalanine or tryptophan. The D gene is left open where the match is weak. Clone size is shown for a subset of rows, as once, few, many or a class of expanded clone.

j_gene: TRBJ2-6; v_gene: TRBV18; abundance: .; d_gene: TRBD2; CDR3nt: TGTGCCAGCTCACCCAGACTAGCGGGAGGAACTGGGGCCAACGTCCTGACTTTC; CDR3aa: CASSPRLAGGTGANVLTF
j_gene: TRBJ2-5; v_gene: TRBV7-2; abundance: .; d_gene: TRBD1; CDR3nt: TGTGCCAGCAGCTTATTTAAGGGGGCTACAGAGACCCAGTACTTC; CDR3aa: CASSLFKGATETQYF
j_gene: TRBJ2-1; v_gene: TRBV7-8; abundance: .; d_gene: TRBD2; CDR3nt: TGTGCCAGCAGCAGAGCAGGACTAGCGGCCCTTCAGTTCTTC; CDR3aa: CASSRAGLAALQFF
j_gene: TRBJ1-1; v_gene: TRBV28; abundance: .; d_gene: .; CDR3nt: TGTGCCAGCAGGTCGGTGAACACTGAAGCTTTCTTT; CDR3aa: CASRSVNTEAFF
j_gene: TRBJ1-2; v_gene: TRBV13; abundance: .; d_gene: .; CDR3nt: TGTGCCAGCAGCTTAGGGGGGCTACGGGGCTACACCTTC; CDR3aa: CASSLGGLRGYTF
j_gene: TRBJ2-5; v_gene: TRBV28; abundance: .; d_gene: TRBD1; CDR3nt: TGTGCCAGCAATAGGGGGCTCGGGGTGGAGACCCAGTACTTC; CDR3aa: CASNRGLGVETQYF
j_gene: TRBJ1-1; v_gene: TRBV6-1; abundance: .; d_gene: .; CDR3nt: TGTGCCAGCAGTTACGGGACAGAAGCTTTCTTT; CDR3aa: CASSYGTEAFF
j_gene: TRBJ1-2; v_gene: TRBV6-5; abundance: .; d_gene: TRBD1; CDR3nt: TGTGCCAGCAGTTACTCGGGACAGGGGGCGGCGGGCTACACCTTC; CDR3aa: CASSYSGQGAAGYTF
j_gene: TRBJ2-1; v_gene: TRBV28; abundance: .; d_gene: .; CDR3nt: TGTGCCAGCAGTTCCATTCGGGATAGCTCCTACAATGAGCAGTTCTTC; CDR3aa: CASSSIRDSSYNEQFF
j_gene: TRBJ2-1; v_gene: TRBV9; abundance: .; d_gene: TRBD1; CDR3nt: TGTGCCAGCAGCGTAGGGCAGGGGGCCTACAATGAGCAGTTCTTC; CDR3aa: CASSVGQGAYNEQFF
j_gene: TRBJ1-1; v_gene: TRBV5-1; abundance: .; d_gene: TRBD1; CDR3nt: TGCGCCAGCAGCTTCGTCGGGACAGCCGAACGGGAAGCTTTCTTT; CDR3aa: CASSFVGTAEREAFF
j_gene: TRBJ1-2; v_gene: TRBV4-3; abundance: .; d_gene: .; CDR3nt: TGCGCCAGCAGCCCGGACAGCTCGGGAGGCTACACCTTC; CDR3aa: CASSPDSSGGYTF
j_gene: TRBJ2-7; v_gene: TRBV6-5; abundance: .; d_gene: TRBD1; CDR3nt: TGTGCCAGCAGTCCTTGGGACAGGGTACCCTACGAGCAGTACTTC; CDR3aa: CASSPWDRVPYEQYF
j_gene: TRBJ1-1; v_gene: TRBV30; abundance: .; d_gene: .; CDR3nt: TGTGCCTGGAGCCTACAGGGCACTGAAGCTTTCTTT; CDR3aa: CAWSLQGTEAFF
j_gene: TRBJ1-3; v_gene: TRBV29-1; abundance: once; d_gene: .; CDR3nt: TGCAGCGACGGTAGCTCTGGAAACACCATATATTTT; CDR3aa: CSDGSSGNTIYF
j_gene: TRBJ2-1; v_gene: TRBV7-8; abundance: .; d_gene: TRBD2; CDR3nt: TGTGCCAGCAGCAGAACCGGGACTAGTAGGAACAATGAGCAGTTCTTC; CDR3aa: CASSRTGTSRNNEQFF
j_gene: TRBJ2-1; v_gene: TRBV30; abundance: few; d_gene: TRBD2; CDR3nt: TGTGCCTGGAGTGAGGCCGGGAGGGCCTACAATGAGCAGTTCTTC; CDR3aa: CAWSEAGRAYNEQFF
j_gene: TRBJ2-3; v_gene: TRBV10-3; abundance: once; d_gene: .; CDR3nt: TGTGCCATCAGTGATAAATCCCTCGGGGATACGCAGTATTTT; CDR3aa: CAISDKSLGDTQYF
j_gene: TRBJ2-3; v_gene: TRBV11-2; abundance: once; d_gene: TRBD2; CDR3nt: TGTGCCAGCAGCTTAAGCGGGAAAAGCACAGATACGCAGTATTTT; CDR3aa: CASSLSGKSTDTQYF
j_gene: TRBJ2-2; v_gene: TRBV28; abundance: few; d_gene: .; CDR3nt: TGTGCCAGCAGGTTCTCCCACCACAGGGCCGGGGAGCTGTTTTTT; CDR3aa: CASRFSHHRAGELFF
j_gene: TRBJ1-1; v_gene: TRBV25-1; abundance: .; d_gene: .; CDR3nt: TGTGCCAGCAAAGGGGTAAACACTGAAGCTTTCTTT; CDR3aa: CASKGVNTEAFF
j_gene: TRBJ2-7; v_gene: TRBV14; abundance: .; d_gene: TRBD1; CDR3nt: TGTGCCAGCAGCTATGGACCTCCGGGACAGAGTTACGAGCAGTACTTC; CDR3aa: CASSYGPPGQSYEQYF